The 8 T cell receptor beta chains presented below share a single source sample, sequenced in a study of blood T cells in healthy people across ages. For the second PCR, which ran for about 7 to 11 cycles, a sample-barcoded 5' primer and a J-beta primer mix were used. MiXCR, run by TCRdb on the 5' RACE reads, gives a single entry per CDR3 protein. The sample lists some 1.1 million distinct CDR3 sequences, 35% to 40% occurring once. Sequencing used blood. The source of these receptors is a man aged 18 to 30 in good health.

The chain has TRBV9 and TRBJ2-7; 8 positions agree with TRBD1. CDR1 SGDLS and CDR2 YYNGEE come from the germline V gene. CDR3 length equals 15 residues. Trimming took 2 bases from V and 2 from J; bases not matched to a gene: 6. For the CDR3, the DNA is TGTGCCAGCAGCGTGTCACAGGGGGAAACCTACGAGCAGTACTTC. Translation: CASSVSQGETYEQYF.

In its sample, this clonotype was seen a few times. The rearrangement joins TRBV4-3 to TRBJ1-1, with D possibly matching TRBD1 (5 bases). The CDR3 is made up of 15 amino acids. Trimming left V 0 bases short and J 1 base short, with 9 bases between. CDR1 and CDR2 (germline): LGHNA, YSLEER. The DNA of the CDR3 is TGCGCCAGCAGCCAAGAGGCAGGGTGGAACACTGAAGCTTTCTTT. Translated: CASSQEAGWNTEAFF.

This chain uses TRBV7-2 with TRBJ2-7, with a possible D match to TRBD1 (5 bases). The CDR3 has 14 residues. Per germline, CDR1 SGHTA and CDR2 FQGNSA. Trimming pared 0 bases from V and 3 bases from J, leaving 9 bases between. CDR3 amino acids: CASSLAREIYEQYF. In nucleotides, the CDR3 is TGTGCCAGCAGCTTAGCCAGGGAAATCTACGAGCAGTACTTC.

With regard to this clonotype: A read error may account for a junction end that differs from germline. V usage is TRBV27 and J usage is TRBJ1-1, with D possibly TRBD1 on 5 matching bases. CDR3 length equals 13 residues. From germline, CDR1 is MNHEY and CDR2 SMNVEV (reference sequence). CDR3 amino acids: CANSSSPGAEAFF. The CDR3 nucleotides are TGTGCCAACAGTTCCTCACCGGGGGCTGAAGCTTTCTTT.

V gene TRBV15 combines with J gene TRBJ1-1, with D unclear. The germline V gene has CDR1 LNHNV and CDR2 YYDKDF (reference sequence). Trimming stripped 0 bases from V and 1 base from J, with 6 bases between. The length of the CDR3 is 14 residues. The CDR3 loop is CATSRELKNTEAFF. DNA of the CDR3: TGTGCCACCAGCAGAGAGCTAAAGAACACTGAAGCTTTCTTT.

The chain uses TRBV7-2 and TRBJ1-4; D gene unclear. Trimming shortened V by 2 bases and J by 2 bases, and 15 bases separated the two germline ends. CDR3 length equals 17 residues. The germline V gene encodes CDR1 SGHTA and CDR2 FQGNSA. CDR3 in amino acids: CTSSLLAPRATNEKLFF. The CDR3 region has the DNA TGTACCAGCAGCTTACTTGCCCCCCGCGCGACTAATGAAAAACTGTTTTTT.

The J gene is TRBJ1-1, the V gene TRBV6-2 or TRBV6-3; the D gene is possibly TRBD1 (5 bases). V was pared by 4 bases and J by 4 bases, with 22 bases between. Germline V gene lookup returns CDR1 MNHEY and CDR2 SVGEGT. The CDR3 has 17 residues. CDR3 region: CASSLRTLSAGGTEAFF. CDR3 coding DNA: TGTGCCAGCAGTTTGCGGACCCTTTCAGCTGGGGGCACTGAAGCTTTCTTT.

This rearrangement joins TRBV28 to TRBJ2-5; D call uncertain. CDR1 is MDHEN, CDR2 SYDVKM, per germline. The CDR3 is 14 residues long. V was shortened by 6 bases and J by 2 bases, with 13 bases between the two germline ends. The CDR3 region has the DNA TGTGCCAGCAGCTCCCCAGCCTTACAAGAGACCCAGTACTTC. Residues: CASSSPALQETQYF. Full variable domain (outside the CDR3, taken from reference TRBV28 and TRBJ2-5): DVKVTQSSRYLVKRTGEKVFLECVQDMDHENMFWYRQDPGLGLRLIYFSYDVKMKEKGDIPEGYSVSREKKERFSLILESASTNQTSMYLCASSSPALQETQYFGPGTRLLVL.